This is a list of T cell receptor beta chains from one sample in a study of CD8+ T cells in alopecia areata. Sequencing was performed with immunoSEQ multiplex PCR; in TCRdb, only in-frame clones are kept and a portion is missing. The sample comprises about 270,000 clones, about 60% of which are singletons, and 0.8% to 1% rests with the top ten. The sequenced sample was CD4+ T cells sorted from blood, obtained at week 52, from a patient treated with tofacitinib. The source is a human donor with alopecia areata. Both conserved end residues are part of each CDR3. The D gene is left open where the match is weak. Expanded clones get a size class; other rows say once, few or many, or leave the size out.

TRBD1,15,NA,TRBV5-1,TRBJ2-5,TGCGCCAGCAGCTCGGCGGGGACAGGGGAAGAGACCCAGTACTTC,CASSSAGTGEETQYF
NA,15,NA,TRBV9,TRBJ1-5,TGTGCCAGCAGCGTAGGGTCAGGTTTTAATCAGCCCCAGCATTTT,CASSVGSGFNQPQHF
NA,13,NA,TRBV4-2,TRBJ2-7,TGTGCCAGCAGCCAAGGGGGGCAGGTCGAGCAGTACTTC,CASSQGGQVEQYF
NA,15,NA,TRBV6-6,TRBJ1-5,TGTGCCAGCAGTTCCTCCGGACAGTCCCATCAGCCCCAGCATTTT,CASSSSGQSHQPQHF
NA,13,few,TRBV30,TRBJ2-5,TGTGCCTGGAGTGTATGGCTCCAAGAGACCCAGTACTTC,CAWSVWLQETQYF
TRBD1,16,NA,TRBV29-1,TRBJ2-3,TGCAGCGTTGAAGATCTCAGCCCGCGGACAGGGTGGACGCAGTATTTT,CSVEDLSPRTGWTQYF
NA,13,NA,TRBV11-1,TRBJ2-2,TGTGCCAGCAGCTTTAAATACGCCCGTCAGCTGTTTTTT,CASSFKYARQLFF
NA,12,NA,TRBV6-5,TRBJ1-5,TGTGCCTGTGGGGGGCCGGCGAGGCCCCAGCATTTT,CACGGPARPQHF
NA,13,NA,TRBV30,TRBJ2-3,TGTGCCTGGAGCGGGATAAGCACAGATACGCAGTATTTT,CAWSGISTDTQYF
TRBD1,16,NA,TRBV4-3,TRBJ2-1,TGCGCCAGCAGCCAAGCATTACAGGGGTCCTACAATGAGCAGTTCTTC,CASSQALQGSYNEQFF
TRBD1,14,NA,TRBV15,TRBJ1-2,TGTGCCACCAGTTTGGACAGGGCTGCCTATGGCTACACCTTC,CATSLDRAAYGYTF
NA,14,NA,TRBV6-5,TRBJ2-2,TGTGCCAGCAGTTACTCGGGGATCGGTAGGGAGCTGTTTTTT,CASSYSGIGRELFF
NA,13,NA,TRBV6-5,TRBJ1-6,TGTGCCAGCAGTTACTCCAATAATTCACCCCTCCACTTT,CASSYSNNSPLHF
TRBD1,16,NA,TRBV11-2,TRBJ1-6,TGTGCCAGCAGCCGCGTGGGGACAGGGGATAATTCACCCCTCCACTTT,CASSRVGTGDNSPLHF
TRBD1,15,once,TRBV30,TRBJ1-1,TGTGCCTGGAGTTCATGGGGGACAGAGAACACTGAAGCTTTCTTT,CAWSSWGTENTEAFF
TRBD2,15,NA,TRBV5-4,TRBJ2-7,TGTGCCAGCAGCCCCTTCATTAGCGGGGACGACGAGCAGTACTTC,CASSPFISGDDEQYF
TRBD2,17,NA,TRBV30,TRBJ2-3,TGTGCCTGGCTAGCGGGGGGGTCCCAAAGAGGCACAGATACGCAGTATTTT,CAWLAGGSQRGTDTQYF
TRBD2,17,NA,TRBV29-1,TRBJ2-1,TGCAGCGTTGAAGGAGAGCGGGGGGGGACCTTTTACAATGAGCAGTTCTTC,CSVEGERGGTFYNEQFF
NA,15,NA,TRBV14,TRBJ2-7,TGTGCCAGCAGCCAGGATGGACAGCCCTCCTACGAGCAGTACTTC,CASSQDGQPSYEQYF
NA,12,NA,TRBV30,TRBJ2-3,TGTGCCTGGAGTTCCGGGAGCTATACGCAGTATTTT,CAWSSGSYTQYF
NA,14,NA,TRBV29-1,TRBJ1-4,TGCAGCGTCCTCAGAAGTGGAACTAATGAAAAACTGTTTTTT,CSVLRSGTNEKLFF
NA,15,NA,TRBV9,TRBJ2-5,TGTGCCAGCAGCTTCCCTGGACTATTTGCAGAGACCCAGTACTTC,CASSFPGLFAETQYF
NA,13,few,TRBV10-2,TRBJ1-5,TGCGCCAGCAGTGAGCAGTCCCATCAGCCCCAGCATTTT,CASSEQSHQPQHF
NA,14,once,TRBV6-5,TRBJ1-2,TGTGCCAGCACCCGAATCCGTTCTGGCGGGGGCTACACCTTC,CASTRIRSGGGYTF
NA,15,few,TRBV29-1,TRBJ2-2,TGCAGCGTTGTGGTGGCTGGATCGAACACCGGGGAGCTGTTTTTT,CSVVVAGSNTGELFF